This entry is about one T cell receptor beta chain. No antigen is known for it. This sample was included in a study of shared clonotypes between healthy human individuals. Study-wide context: CD4 naive and CD4 memory each took three plates per donor, while CD8 naive took two and CD8 memory one. Overall study results and limits: Around 5.3% of naive CD4 clonotypes were shared across several donors.

Naive CD8 cells, CD45RO-negative and positively selected for CCR7, excluded terminally differentiated effector memory CD45RA+ cells. Trimming removed 3 bases from V and 5 bases from J, with 10 bases in between. CDR1 and CDR2 from the germline V gene are SEHNR and FQNEAQ (reference sequence). This CDR3 contains 13 residues. Samples underwent the assay at deep level. Investigators spread the genomic DNA of each subset evenly over several immunoSEQ plates. Assay used: immunoSEQ multiplex PCR; TCRdb lists only in-frame clones, some missing. The sample shows hundreds of thousands of clones, roughly 92% of them seen only once.

The sequenced sample was naive CD8+ T cells sorted from blood. This clonotype was obtained from a man younger than 45 in good health. V gene TRBV7-9 combines with J gene TRBJ2-5, with D hard to call. CDR3 in DNA: TGTGCCAGCAGCTTGATCCTTGGGGAGACCCAGTACTTC. Encoded protein: CASSLILGETQYF.